This record looks at one TCR beta chain sequence and its context. What antigen it recognizes has not been identified. The record has no base qualities; no much larger clone is one base away. Moderately to severely active disease, a Clinical Activity Score of at least 3, a NOSPECS grade of at least 4, and a duration under 3 months were present in ophthalmopathy patients. The study excluded patients with uncontrolled infections, other autoimmune diseases, pregnancy or lactation. Diagnoses were based on clinical symptoms, serum thyroxine and TRAb, thyroid ultrasound and orbital computed tomography. PBMCs were separated from roughly 9.3 ml of fresh peripheral blood using Ficoll-Paque density gradient centrifugation. Total RNA was extracted with Trizol reagent, and quality was checked on an Agilent 2100 Bioanalyzer. This record belongs to a study of T cells in Graves' hyperthyroidism and ophthalmopathy (dated by TCRdb to about 2019). With respect to the entire study: Peripheral blood samples were taken at the time of initial diagnosis, prior to any treatment. To identify distinguishing TCR V-J signatures, a discovery cohort of about a hundred patients was used, comprising 43 with Graves' ophthalmopathy and some 60 with stable Graves' hyperthyroidism. Following sampling, methimazole starting at 30 mg daily was given to hyperthyroidism patients, and high-dose intravenous methylprednisolone was given to ophthalmopathy patients. Whether ophthalmopathy could be predicted prospectively was tested in an independent validation cohort made up of under 20 hyperthyroidism patients plus 17 patients who later progressed to ophthalmopathy. According to the paper, TCR Vbeta CDR3 sequencing was carried out on more than 120 peripheral blood samples, which came from about 45 ophthalmopathy, around 75 hyperthyroidism and approximately 17 progressor patients. The study also compared thyroid tissue and blood T-cell repertoires from more than 5 Graves' hyperthyroidism patients. The 100 discovery patients were randomly split 7:3 into training and test sets.

Summary of the overall study and its limitations: No statistical method was used to set the sample size in advance, and investigators knew the group allocation. Most expanded thyroid clonotypes (frequency above 0.001) were also detected in blood, a finding suggesting that blood repertoires may reflect thyroid immune responses. In cross-validation, a model built on a 13 V-J signature told ophthalmopathy apart from stable hyperthyroidism with 85% to 90% sensitivity and roughly 82% specificity, and in testing the same model reached 80%/75%. In validation, the model predicted progression to ophthalmopathy a median of roughly six months before onset, with approximately 68% sensitivity and more than 72% specificity.

Via the germline V gene (reference sequence), CDR1 is DFQATT and CDR2 SNEGSKA. Counted from cysteine to phenylalanine, this CDR3 has 13 amino acids. The read is trimmed to its CDR3 DNA, 39 bases read in frame from base 1. For this chain, trimming is 4 bases at the V end and 1 base at the J end, and the number of junction bases without a gene match is 2. The TCR beta CDR3 regions were amplified from the RNA transcripts. For the first round of RT-PCR on the TCR CDR3, the HTBI primer set was used together with the Qiagen OneStep RT-PCR kit. The libraries were constructed in a second round of multiplex PCR and then size-selected and purified. Paired-end sequencing of the libraries was performed with 100 bp reads on an Illumina HiSeq2000. The original methods were these. SOAPnuke was used to process the raw data, throwing out any read that contained adapters or uncalled bases, had a mean Phred below 15, or lacked an exact constant-primer or identifier match. High-quality paired reads were merged with COPE v1.2.5, and unique nucleotide sequences were defined as clonotypes. Clonotypes were aligned to IMGT TRBV, TRBD and TRBJ reference segments using MiTCR v1.1. The analysis was restricted to V-J combinations with a frequency above 0.0001, which together covered 98% to 99.2% of the repertoires. The TCS score was defined as F50 (clonal expansion) divided by E x V (chaos), with BLOSUM62-based TCRdist calculated between CDR3 peptides within each V-J. Welch's t-statistics and random forest reduced roughly 500 V-J features to roughly 13, which were used in a naive Bayes classifier (R e1071). TCRdb reworked the public reads: Q25 trimming with fastp, MiXCR clone assembly, productive beta chains retained. Rows with one shared CDR3 protein collapse into an entry with the most common genes and DNA. TCRdb's processing, not the authors' own work, is the source of the V and J calls. The sample data list more than 300,000 distinct CDR3 sequences, and around 15% of these were observed just once. Around a fifth of the sample belongs to the ten largest clones.

This clonotype originated in a woman in her 30s with Graves' ophthalmopathy. Here the chain combines TRBV20-1 and TRBJ2-5, with 8 central nucleotides matching TRBD1. Sequenced input: blood. The nucleotide sequence is TGCAGTGCTACTGACAGGGGCCAAGAGACCCAGTACTTC. This encodes CSATDRGQETQYF.